Following are 5 T cell receptor beta chains from one sample sequenced in a study of OX40 agonist ivuxolimab in advanced cancers. Repertoires were generated with immunoSEQ multiplex PCR, while TCRdb's copy carries only in-frame clones and drops some. The sample holds approximately 38,000 clones; 80% to 95% are singletons and the top ten take 9.5%. The sample consisted of CD4+ or CD8+ T cells sorted from blood, taken in a trial of the OX40 agonist ivuxolimab. These receptors came from an adult with an advanced solid tumor such as melanoma, head and neck, liver or kidney cancer.

The rearrangement uses TRBV9 and TRBJ2-2; unclear D gene. Germline V gene lookup returns CDR1 SGDLS and CDR2 YYNGEE. This CDR3 is built from 13 residues. Trimming cost V 4 bases and J 6 bases, with 10 bases left between them. CDR3 bases: TGTGCCAGCAGCCCCGTGGGTTCCGGGGAGCTGTTTTTT. This sequence encodes CASSPVGSGELFF.

J is TRBJ2-5 and V is TRBV4-1; TRBD1 matches 7 bases. The germline gives CDR1 MGHRA, CDR2 YSYEKL. J was trimmed by 0 bases and V by 1 base; bases with no gene match: 14. There are 19 residues in the CDR3. The CDR3, as DNA: TGCGCCAGCAGCCAAGTCTCGGGAAGGGACAGTCCGTACCAAGAGACCCAGTACTTC. Its protein product is CASSQVSGRDSPYQETQYF.

This rearrangement joins TRBV6-1 to TRBJ2-3; D ambiguous. V was shortened by 2 bases and J by 2 bases, with 14 bases between the two germline ends. Germline V gives CDR1 MNHNS, CDR2 SASEGT. The CDR3 totals 16 residues. CDR3 nucleotides: TGTGCCAGCAGTGAATTGAGACTCCCCTCCACAGATACGCAGTATTTT. This sequence encodes CASSELRLPSTDTQYF.

This rearrangement joins TRBV6-6 to TRBJ2-7; D not resolved. The CDR3 contains 11 residues. In germline, CDR1 is MNHNY, CDR2 SVGAGI (reference sequence). V dropped 0 bases and J dropped 7 bases, with 4 bases sitting between them. In DNA form, the CDR3 reads TGTGCCAGCAGTTACTCAGGAGAGCAGTACTTC. It codes for CASSYSGEQYF.

This rearrangement joins TRBV7-9 to TRBJ2-1, with 7 bases aligning to TRBD2. Germline lookup yields CDR1 SEHNR and CDR2 FQNEAQ (reference sequence). The V gene end was trimmed by 4 bases and the J gene end by 4 bases; junction bases not matched to a gene: 13. This CDR3 comprises 17 residues. CDR3 protein: CASSSGTGRAVYNEQFF. CDR3 sequence (DNA): TGTGCCAGCAGCTCCGGGACTGGGAGGGCAGTTTACAATGAGCAGTTCTTC. The full variable domain, its missing parts supplied by reference TRBV7-9 and TRBJ2-1, is DTGVSQNPRHKITKRGQNVTFRCDPISEHNRLYWYRQTLGQGPEFLTYFQNEAQLEKSRLLSDRFSAERPKGSFSTLEIQRTEQGDSAMYLCASSSGTGRAVYNEQFFGPGTRLTVL.